The TCR beta chain under discussion was sequenced for a study of blood T cell repertoires in COVID-19. In the study overall: Spain, Italy and the United States supplied samples that represented acute and convalescent COVID-19. PBMCs, B-cell-depleted T cells, or T cells were the source of the cDNA or gDNA that made up the material.

Germline values: CDR1 GTSNPN, CDR2 SVGIG (reference sequence). This CDR3 has 15 amino acids. V shed 0 bases and J 3 bases; nucleotides not matched to a gene: 3. Methods used by the authors: Amplification with reference gene primers provided the estimates of nucleated cell counts. TCRdb keeps only in-frame clones here, not all; method: immunoSEQ multiplex PCR. V, J and clone size derive from that table, while D and trimming were established from the DNA sequence. Of about 230,000 clones in the sample, 84% are singletons; the top ten hold 15% to 20%. The sequencing sample was made of peripheral blood. This clonotype originated in a woman of 80 years or more with active or convalescent COVID-19. The chain employs TRBV30 and TRBJ1-3; 9 bases match TRBD1. In nucleotides, the CDR3 is TGTGCCTGGAGTGTACACAGGGGGCTTGGAAACACCATATATTTT. This translates into CAWSVHRGLGNTIYF.